This TCR beta chain derives from a study of radiation and T cells in renal cell carcinoma. The table came from immunoSEQ multiplex PCR; TCRdb's copy has only in-frame clones and leaves some out. The sample holds some 150,000 clones, less than 90% seen once. As regards this clone: One end of the junction does not line up with germline, which may come from a read error.

Per the germline V gene, CDR1 is MGHRA and CDR2 is YSYEKL. This CDR3 is built from 16 residues. Documented time point: baseline pretreatment blood. Treatment here: 15 Gy SBRT to primary tumor, nephrectomy 4 weeks later. Sequencing was performed on blood, taken from a patient whose treatment included radiotherapy and nephrectomy. The TCR comes from a woman between 50 and 59 years old with renal cell carcinoma. The rearrangement uses TRBV4-1 and TRBJ2-7, with D hard to call. The CDR3 DNA follows: TGCGCCAGCAGCCCCCTAGGAGTAAGTACCTCCCACGAGCAGTACTTC. It yields the protein CASSPLGVSTSHEQYF.